This TCR beta chain was sequenced for a study of cytomegalovirus exposure and HLA in healthy donors. The PCR had 60 Vbeta and 13 Jbeta primers. Libraries were prepared by immunoSEQ multiplex PCR; TCRdb keeps only in-frame clonotypes and omits some of them. The sample records about 140,000 clones, around three quarters being singletons. The V gene's germline CDR1 is LNHDA and CDR2 SQIVND (reference sequence). The CDR3 has 12 amino acids. Trimming cost V 3 bases and J 4 bases, with 4 bases left between them. The source material was PBMCs. The genes are TRBV19 and TRBJ1-5; D remains unclear. The clonotype was recovered from a man under 40 in good health and CMV-seronegative. The CDR3 reads CASSILNQPQHF. The CDR3, as DNA: TGTGCCAGTAGTATCTTAAATCAGCCCCAGCATTTT.